The source of this T cell receptor beta chain is a study of cytomegalovirus exposure and HLA in healthy donors. The CDR3 has 15 residues. Primers for the PCR totalled 60 Vbeta and 13 Jbeta. Repertoires were generated with immunoSEQ multiplex PCR, while TCRdb's copy carries only in-frame clones and drops some. The table lists around 180,000 clones, more than 70% of them singletons. Material: PBMCs. The clonotype was recovered from a woman aged 40 to 49 in good health and CMV-seronegative. V is TRBV21-1 and J is TRBJ2-5; the table's D call, TRBD2, was not checked against the DNA. TRBV21-1 is flagged as a pseudogene. This CDR3 reads CASSKEGPGQETQYF. For the CDR3, the DNA is TGTGCCAGCAGCAAGGAGGGCCCGGGGCAAGAGACCCAGTACTTC.